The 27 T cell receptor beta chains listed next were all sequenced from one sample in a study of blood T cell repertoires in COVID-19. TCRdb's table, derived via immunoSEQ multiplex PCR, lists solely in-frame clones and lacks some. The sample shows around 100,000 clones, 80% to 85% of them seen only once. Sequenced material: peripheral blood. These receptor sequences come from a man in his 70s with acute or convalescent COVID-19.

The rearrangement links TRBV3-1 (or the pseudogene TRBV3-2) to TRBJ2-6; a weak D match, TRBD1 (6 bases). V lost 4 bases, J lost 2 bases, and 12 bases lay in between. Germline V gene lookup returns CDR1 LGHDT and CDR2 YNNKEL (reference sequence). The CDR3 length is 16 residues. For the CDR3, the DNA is TGTGCCAGCAGCCGTGATTCAGGGGCTGGGGCCAACGTCCTGACTTTC. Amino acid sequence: CASSRDSGAGANVLTF.

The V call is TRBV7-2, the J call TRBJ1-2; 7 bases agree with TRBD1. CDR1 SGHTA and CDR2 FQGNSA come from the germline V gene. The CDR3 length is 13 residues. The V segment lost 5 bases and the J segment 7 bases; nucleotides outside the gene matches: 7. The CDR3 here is CASSLDRVAGYTF. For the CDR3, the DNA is TGTGCCAGCAGCCTAGACAGGGTGGCTGGCTACACCTTC.

The CDR3 bases are TGCAGTGCTAGTGCCTCTAGCGGGTACCAAGAGACCCAGTACTTC. Protein sequence: CSASASSGYQETQYF. The V and J genes are TRBV20-1 and TRBJ2-5; 8 bases match TRBD2. J lost 0 bases, V lost 3 bases, and 6 bases had no gene match. Germline V CDR1 and CDR2: DFQATT, SNEGSKA (reference sequence). The CDR3 is made up of 15 amino acids.

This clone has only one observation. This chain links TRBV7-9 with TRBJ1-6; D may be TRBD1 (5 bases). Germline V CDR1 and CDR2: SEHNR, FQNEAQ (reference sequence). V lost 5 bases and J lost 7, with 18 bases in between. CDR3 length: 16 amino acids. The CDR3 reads CASSPFPGVGNSPLHF. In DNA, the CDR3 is TGTGCCAGCAGCCCCTTTCCGGGGGTCGGGAATTCACCCCTCCACTTT. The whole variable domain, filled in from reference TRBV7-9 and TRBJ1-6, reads DTGVSQNPRHKITKRGQNVTFRCDPISEHNRLYWYRQTLGQGPEFLTYFQNEAQLEKSRLLSDRFSAERPKGSFSTLEIQRTEQGDSAMYLCASSPFPGVGNSPLHFGNGTRLTVT.

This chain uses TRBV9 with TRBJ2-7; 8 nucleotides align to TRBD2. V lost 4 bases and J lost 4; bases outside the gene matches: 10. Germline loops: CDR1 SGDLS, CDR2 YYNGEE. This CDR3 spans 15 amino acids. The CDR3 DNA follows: TGTGCCAGCAGCCCAACGGGGGGGCCGCAGTACGAGCAGTACTTC. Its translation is CASSPTGGPQYEQYF.

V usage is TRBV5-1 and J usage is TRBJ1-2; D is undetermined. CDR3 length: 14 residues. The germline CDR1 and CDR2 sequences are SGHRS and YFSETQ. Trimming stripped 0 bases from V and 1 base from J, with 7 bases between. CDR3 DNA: TGCGCCAGCAGCTTGGCGGAGGGTAACTATGGCTACACCTTC. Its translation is CASSLAEGNYGYTF.

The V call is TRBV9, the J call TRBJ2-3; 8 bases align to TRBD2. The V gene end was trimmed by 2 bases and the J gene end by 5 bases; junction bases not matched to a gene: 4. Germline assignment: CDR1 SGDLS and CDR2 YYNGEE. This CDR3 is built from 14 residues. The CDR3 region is CASSVSGAEDTQYF. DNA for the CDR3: TGTGCCAGCAGCGTTAGCGGGGCAGAAGATACGCAGTATTTT.

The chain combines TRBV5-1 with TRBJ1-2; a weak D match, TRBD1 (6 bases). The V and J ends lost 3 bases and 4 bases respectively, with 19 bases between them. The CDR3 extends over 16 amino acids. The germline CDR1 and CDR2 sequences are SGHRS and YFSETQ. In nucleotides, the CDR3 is TGCGCCAGCAGCTCCCCTGACGGGGGGCGCAGCTATGGCTACACCTTC. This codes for CASSSPDGGRSYGYTF.

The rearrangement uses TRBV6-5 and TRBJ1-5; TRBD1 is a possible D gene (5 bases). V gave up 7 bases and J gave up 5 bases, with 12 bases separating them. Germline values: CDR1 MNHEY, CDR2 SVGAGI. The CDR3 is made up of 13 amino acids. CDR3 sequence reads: CASMWRGDQPQHF. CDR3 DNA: TGTGCCAGCATGTGGAGGGGCGATCAGCCCCAGCATTTT.

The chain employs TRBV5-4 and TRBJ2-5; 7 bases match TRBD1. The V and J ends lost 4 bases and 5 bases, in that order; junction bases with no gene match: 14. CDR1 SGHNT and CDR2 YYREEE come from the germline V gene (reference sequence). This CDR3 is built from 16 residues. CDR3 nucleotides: TGTGCCAGCAGCCCGGCTCTGACAGGGCGATCGGAGACCCAGTACTTC. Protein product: CASSPALTGRSETQYF.

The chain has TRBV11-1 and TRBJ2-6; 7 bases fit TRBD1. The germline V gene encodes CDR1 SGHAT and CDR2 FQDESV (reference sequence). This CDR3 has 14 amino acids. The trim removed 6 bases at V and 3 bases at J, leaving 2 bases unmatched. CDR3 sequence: CASRRGLGANVLTF. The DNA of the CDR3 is TGTGCCAGCAGGAGGGGGCTTGGGGCCAACGTCCTGACTTTC.

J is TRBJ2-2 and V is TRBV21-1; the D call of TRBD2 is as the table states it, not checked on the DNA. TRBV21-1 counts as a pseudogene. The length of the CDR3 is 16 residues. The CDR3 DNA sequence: TGTGCCAGCAGCAAAAGGGGACTTTCGAACACCGGGGAGCTGTTTTTT. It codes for CASSKRGLSNTGELFF.

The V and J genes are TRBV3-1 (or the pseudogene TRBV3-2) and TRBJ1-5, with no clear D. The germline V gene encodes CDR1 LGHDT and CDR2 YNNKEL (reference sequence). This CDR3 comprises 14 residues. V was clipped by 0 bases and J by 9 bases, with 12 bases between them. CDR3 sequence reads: CASSQEFGVLPQHF. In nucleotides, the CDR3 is TGTGCCAGCAGCCAAGAGTTCGGGGTATTGCCCCAGCATTTT.

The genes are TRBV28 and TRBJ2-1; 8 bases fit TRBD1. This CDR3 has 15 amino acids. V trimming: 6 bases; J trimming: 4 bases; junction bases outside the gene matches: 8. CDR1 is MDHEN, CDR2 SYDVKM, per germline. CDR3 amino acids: CASSGGTGEYNEQFF. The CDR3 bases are TGTGCCAGCAGCGGTGGGACAGGAGAGTACAATGAGCAGTTCTTC. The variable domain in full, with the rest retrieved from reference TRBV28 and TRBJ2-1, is DVKVTQSSRYLVKRTGEKVFLECVQDMDHENMFWYRQDPGLGLRLIYFSYDVKMKEKGDIPEGYSVSREKKERFSLILESASTNQTSMYLCASSGGTGEYNEQFFGPGTRLTVL.

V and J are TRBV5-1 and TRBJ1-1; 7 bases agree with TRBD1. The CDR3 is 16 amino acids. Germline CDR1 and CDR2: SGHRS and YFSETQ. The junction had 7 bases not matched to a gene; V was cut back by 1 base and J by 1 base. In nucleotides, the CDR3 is TGCGCCAGCAGCTTGATGGGGGGACAGAAGAACACTGAAGCTTTCTTT. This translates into CASSLMGGQKNTEAFF.

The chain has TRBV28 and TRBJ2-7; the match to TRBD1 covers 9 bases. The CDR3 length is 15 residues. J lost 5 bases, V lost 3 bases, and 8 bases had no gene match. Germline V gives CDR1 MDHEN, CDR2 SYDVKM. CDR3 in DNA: TGTGCCAGCAGTTTTGGGACAGGGCGTGTGGACGAGCAGTACTTC. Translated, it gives CASSFGTGRVDEQYF.

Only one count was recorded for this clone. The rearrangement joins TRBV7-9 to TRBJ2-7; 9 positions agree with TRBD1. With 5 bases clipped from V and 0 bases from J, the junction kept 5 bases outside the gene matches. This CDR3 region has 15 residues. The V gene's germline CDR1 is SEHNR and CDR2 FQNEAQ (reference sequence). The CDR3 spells CASSAGTGPSYEQYF. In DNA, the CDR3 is TGTGCCAGCAGCGCCGGGACAGGGCCCTCCTACGAGCAGTACTTC.

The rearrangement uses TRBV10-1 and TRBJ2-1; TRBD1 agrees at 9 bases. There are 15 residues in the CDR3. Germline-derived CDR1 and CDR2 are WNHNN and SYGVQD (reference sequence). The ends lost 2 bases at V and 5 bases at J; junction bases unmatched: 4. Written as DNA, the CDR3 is TGCGCCAGCAGTGAGGGGACAGGGTTAAACAATGAGCAGTTCTTC. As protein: CASSEGTGLNNEQFF.

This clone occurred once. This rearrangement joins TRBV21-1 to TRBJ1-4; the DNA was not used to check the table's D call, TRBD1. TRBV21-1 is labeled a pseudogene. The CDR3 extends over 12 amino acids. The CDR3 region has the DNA TGTGCCAGCACTAAACGGGGGACAGGCTCGTTTTTT. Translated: CASTKRGTGSFF.

CDR3 region: CATGPGQPPIGSYNEQFF. The CDR3 DNA sequence: TGTGCCACCGGACCGGGACAGCCCCCGATCGGCTCCTACAATGAGCAGTTCTTC. The chain combines TRBV24-1 with TRBJ2-1, with 7 bases lining up with TRBD1. With V trimmed by 9 bases and J by 0 bases, 16 bases remained unmatched. Per germline, CDR1 KGHDR and CDR2 SFDVKD. This CDR3 spans 18 amino acids.

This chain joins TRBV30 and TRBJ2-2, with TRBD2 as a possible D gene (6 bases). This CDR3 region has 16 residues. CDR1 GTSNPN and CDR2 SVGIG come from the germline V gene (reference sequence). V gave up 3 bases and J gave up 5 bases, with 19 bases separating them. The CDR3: CAWRPAGNLRTGELFF. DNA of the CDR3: TGTGCCTGGAGGCCGGCGGGAAACCTTAGGACCGGGGAGCTGTTTTTT. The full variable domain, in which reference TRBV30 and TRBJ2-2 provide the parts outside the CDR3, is SQTIHQWPATLVQPVGSPLSLECTVEGTSNPNLYWYRQAAGRGLQLLFYSVGIGQISSEVPQNLSASRPQDRQFILSSKKLLLSDSGFYLCAWRPAGNLRTGELFFGEGSRLTVL.

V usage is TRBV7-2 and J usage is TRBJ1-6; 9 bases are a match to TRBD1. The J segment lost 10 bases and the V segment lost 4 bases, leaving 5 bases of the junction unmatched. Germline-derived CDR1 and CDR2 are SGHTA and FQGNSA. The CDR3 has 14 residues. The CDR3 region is CASSSGQGQSPLHF. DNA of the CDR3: TGTGCCAGCAGCTCTGGACAGGGGCAATCACCCCTCCACTTT. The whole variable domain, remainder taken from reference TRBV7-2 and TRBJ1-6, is GAGVSQSPSNKVTEKGKDVELRCDPISGHTALYWYRQSLGQGLEFLIYFQGNSAPDKSGLPSDRFSAERTGGSVSTLTIQRTQQEDSAVYLCASSSGQGQSPLHFGNGTRLTVT.

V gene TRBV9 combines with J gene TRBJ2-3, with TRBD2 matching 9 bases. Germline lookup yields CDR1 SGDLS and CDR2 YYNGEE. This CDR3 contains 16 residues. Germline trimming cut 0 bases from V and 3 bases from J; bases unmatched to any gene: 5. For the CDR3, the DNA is TGTGCCAGCAGCGTAGTGGCTAGCGGGGCTACAGATACGCAGTATTTT. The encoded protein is CASSVVASGATDTQYF.

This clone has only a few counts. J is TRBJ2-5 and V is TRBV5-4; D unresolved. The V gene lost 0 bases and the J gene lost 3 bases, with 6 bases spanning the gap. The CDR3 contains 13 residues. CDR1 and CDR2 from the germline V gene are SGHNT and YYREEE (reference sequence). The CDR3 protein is CASSLAPEETQYF. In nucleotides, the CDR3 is TGTGCCAGCAGCTTGGCCCCTGAAGAGACCCAGTACTTC.

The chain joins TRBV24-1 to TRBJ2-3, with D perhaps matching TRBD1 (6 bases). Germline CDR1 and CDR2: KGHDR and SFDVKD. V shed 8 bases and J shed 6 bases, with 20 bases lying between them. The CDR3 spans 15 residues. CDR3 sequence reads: CATTDSSTTPDTQYF. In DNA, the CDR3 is TGTGCCACCACGGACAGCTCCACTACTCCGGATACGCAGTATTTT.

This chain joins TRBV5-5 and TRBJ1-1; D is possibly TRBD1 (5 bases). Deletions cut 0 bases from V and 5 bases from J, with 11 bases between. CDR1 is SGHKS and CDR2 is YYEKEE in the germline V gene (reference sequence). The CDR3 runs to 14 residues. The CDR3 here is CASSLDLGGTEAFF. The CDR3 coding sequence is TGTGCCAGCAGCTTGGATTTGGGGGGGACTGAAGCTTTCTTT. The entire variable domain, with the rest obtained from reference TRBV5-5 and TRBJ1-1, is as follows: DAGVTQSPTHLIKTRGQQVTLRCSPISGHKSVSWYQQVLGQGPQFIFQYYEKEERGRGNFPDRFSARQFPNYSSELNVNALLLGDSALYLCASSLDLGGTEAFFGQGTRLTVV.

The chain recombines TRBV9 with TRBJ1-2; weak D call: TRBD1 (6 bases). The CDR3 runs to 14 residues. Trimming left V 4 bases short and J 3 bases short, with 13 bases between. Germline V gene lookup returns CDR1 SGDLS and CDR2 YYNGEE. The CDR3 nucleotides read TGTGCCAGCAGCCCTCATCAGGGGTACTATGGCTACACCTTC. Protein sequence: CASSPHQGYYGYTF. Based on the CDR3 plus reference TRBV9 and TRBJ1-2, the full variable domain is DSGVTQTPKHLITATGQRVTLRCSPRSGDLSVYWYQQSLDQGLQFLIQYYNGEERAKGNILERFSAQQFPDLHSELNLSSLELGDSALYFCASSPHQGYYGYTFGSGTRLTVV.